This entry lists 9 T cell receptor beta chains sequenced from one sample in a study of response to subunit inactivated influenza vaccine. From the RT-PCR reads, TCRdb called clonotypes with MiXCR, one entry per CDR3 protein. The table records hundreds of thousands of distinct CDR3 sequences, less than 15% of them present only once. Sequenced here: PBMCs from blood, sampled around 14 days before vaccination. The receptors were gathered from a man in his forties or fifties who received an inactivated influenza vaccine.

This chain links TRBV7-2 with TRBJ2-1; TRBD2 might be the D (6 bases). V gave up 5 bases and J gave up 0 bases, with 17 bases separating them. Germline V lookup: CDR1 SGHTA, CDR2 FQGNSA. The CDR3 consists of 17 residues. The CDR3 DNA sequence: TGTGCCAGCAGCCGGTCGAGCGGGCCGATCTCCTACAATGAGCAGTTCTTC. It translates to CASSRSSGPISYNEQFF.

This clonotype was seen more than once but under ten times. V and J are TRBV7-9 and TRBJ2-5; TRBD1 agrees at 9 bases. The CDR3 sequence is 13 residues long. The junction had 5 bases not matched to a gene; V was cut back by 5 bases and J by 7 bases. Germline V gives CDR1 SEHNR, CDR2 FQNEAQ (reference sequence). The CDR3 here is CASSQQGAGTQYF. CDR3 DNA sequence: TGTGCCAGCAGCCAACAGGGGGCTGGGACCCAGTACTTC.

The CDR3 reads CASNLQVSTDTQYF. CDR3 in DNA: TGTGCCAGCAATCTACAGGTTAGCACAGATACGCAGTATTTT. This chain links TRBV2 with TRBJ2-3; D is perhaps TRBD1 (5 bases). Germline CDR1 reads SNHLY; CDR2 reads FYNNEI. The CDR3 contains 14 residues. Trimming stripped 7 bases from V and 0 bases from J, with 11 bases between.

This clonotype occurred a few times. The chain combines TRBV7-2 with TRBJ2-1; D is tentatively TRBD1 or TRBD2 (5 bases each). Between the trimmed V and J ends, which lost 5 bases and 7 bases, there was a span of 18 bases. Per the germline V gene, CDR1 is SGHTA and CDR2 is FQGNSA. The CDR3 extends over 15 amino acids. DNA of the CDR3: TGTGCCAGCAGCCCCCGGGGCGGCACGGGAAATGAGCAGTTCTTC. Its translation: CASSPRGGTGNEQFF.

This clonotype was detected ten times or more. The CDR3 sequence is CASSLDSRSTYEQYF. CDR3 DNA sequence: TGTGCCAGCAGCTTAGATTCCCGGAGTACCTACGAGCAGTACTTC. This sequence joins TRBV7-2 and TRBJ2-7, with D unclear. From germline, CDR1 is SGHTA and CDR2 FQGNSA. V was shortened by 1 base and J by 2 bases, with 12 bases between the two germline ends. This CDR3 is built from 15 residues.

This clonotype appeared many times. The V and J genes are TRBV20-1 and TRBJ2-1; 10 bases fit TRBD2. V shed 1 base, J shed 7 bases, and the junction held 10 bases outside the gene matches. The V gene's germline CDR1 is DFQATT and CDR2 SNEGSKA (reference sequence). CDR3 size: 16 residues. The CDR3 DNA follows: TGCAGTGCTAGAGGGCTAGCGGGGGCCCAGGGGAATGAGCAGTTCTTC. Its translation is CSARGLAGAQGNEQFF.

This clonotype was counted ten times or more. The chain joins TRBV28 to TRBJ2-3; D unresolved. Trimming pared 1 base from V and 2 bases from J, leaving 1 base between. This CDR3 has 12 residues. Germline loops: CDR1 MDHEN, CDR2 SYDVKM. CDR3 coding DNA: TGTGCCAGCAGTTTATTCACAGATACGCAGTATTTT. It encodes CASSLFTDTQYF.

This clonotype was counted a few times. The chain couples TRBV5-6 to TRBJ2-1; a possible D gene is TRBD2 (5 bases). The V end lost 4 bases, the J end lost 2 bases, and 10 bases lay between the germline ends. From germline, CDR1 is SGHDT and CDR2 YYEEEE. This CDR3 has 14 amino acids. In nucleotides, the CDR3 is TGTGCCAGCAGCGGTTCCGGGGCCTACAATGAGCAGTTCTTC. It translates to CASSGSGAYNEQFF.

CDR3 in amino acids: CASSVRQQESNYGYTF. In DNA, the CDR3 is TGTGCCAGCAGCGTGAGACAACAGGAATCTAACTATGGCTACACCTTC. This rearrangement joins TRBV9 to TRBJ1-2; weak D call: TRBD1 (5 bases). Germline V CDR1 and CDR2: SGDLS, YYNGEE. The V gene lost 2 bases and the J gene lost 0 bases, with 14 bases spanning the gap. The length of the CDR3 is 16 residues.